Sequencing of this TCR beta chain was carried out in a study of T cell responses to AZD1222 COVID-19 vaccine. The protocol was immunoSEQ multiplex PCR, while the TCRdb copy is restricted to in-frame clones and leaves out a portion. The repertoire holds tens of thousands of clones, with under 95% as singletons. This clone was observed once. What it binds is unknown. Germline V lookup: CDR1 MDHEN, CDR2 SYDVKM. CDR3 length: 15 amino acids. Trimming removed 5 bases at V and 3 bases at J, with 16 bases between. Regarding the study as a whole: Reportedly, close to half of spike-specific TCRs are directed against unmutated variant regions. Along spike, vaccine-associated CD4 TCRs were found throughout, with dominance at 160-218 and 743-854. Repertoire collection took place solely once the T cell response had peaked. The breadth and depth of Spike-specific TCRs increased once two AZD1222 doses had been given.

The TCR comes from an adult who received the AZD1222 COVID-19 vaccine. The rearrangement uses TRBV28 and TRBJ1-1, with unresolved D. The sequenced sample was peripheral blood, obtained 28 days after the second AZD1222 dose. The CDR3 here is CASSAPAASYTEAFF. As DNA, the CDR3 is TGTGCCAGCAGTGCCCCTGCGGCTTCCTACACTGAAGCTTTCTTT. Complete variable domain (other parts from reference TRBV28 and TRBJ1-1): DVKVTQSSRYLVKRTGEKVFLECVQDMDHENMFWYRQDPGLGLRLIYFSYDVKMKEKGDIPEGYSVSREKKERFSLILESASTNQTSMYLCASSAPAASYTEAFFGQGTRLTVV.